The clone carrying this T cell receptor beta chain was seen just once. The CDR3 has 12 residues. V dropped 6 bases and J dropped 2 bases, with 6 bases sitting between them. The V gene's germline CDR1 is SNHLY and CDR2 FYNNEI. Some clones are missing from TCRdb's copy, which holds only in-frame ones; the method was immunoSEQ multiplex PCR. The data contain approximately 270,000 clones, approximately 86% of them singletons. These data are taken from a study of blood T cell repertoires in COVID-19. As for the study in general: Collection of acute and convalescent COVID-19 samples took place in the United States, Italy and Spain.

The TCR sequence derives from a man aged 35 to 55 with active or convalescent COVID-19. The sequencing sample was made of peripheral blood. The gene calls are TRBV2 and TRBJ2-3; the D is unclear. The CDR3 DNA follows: TGTGCCAGCAGCGTAAACACAGATACGCAGTATTTT. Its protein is CASSVNTDTQYF.